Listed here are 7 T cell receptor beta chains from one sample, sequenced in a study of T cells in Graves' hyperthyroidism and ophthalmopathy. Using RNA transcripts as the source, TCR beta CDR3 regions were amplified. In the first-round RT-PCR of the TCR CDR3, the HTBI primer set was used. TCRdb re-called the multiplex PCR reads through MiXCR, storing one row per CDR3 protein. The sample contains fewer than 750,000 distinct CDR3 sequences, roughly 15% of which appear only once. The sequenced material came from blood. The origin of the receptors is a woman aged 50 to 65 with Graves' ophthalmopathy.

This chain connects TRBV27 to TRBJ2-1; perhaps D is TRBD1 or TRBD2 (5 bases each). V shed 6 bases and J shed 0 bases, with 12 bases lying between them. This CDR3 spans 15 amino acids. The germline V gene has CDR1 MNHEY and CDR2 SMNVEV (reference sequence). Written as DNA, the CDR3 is TGTGCCAGCAGCATAAGCGGACACTCCTACAATGAGCAGTTCTTC. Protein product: CASSISGHSYNEQFF.

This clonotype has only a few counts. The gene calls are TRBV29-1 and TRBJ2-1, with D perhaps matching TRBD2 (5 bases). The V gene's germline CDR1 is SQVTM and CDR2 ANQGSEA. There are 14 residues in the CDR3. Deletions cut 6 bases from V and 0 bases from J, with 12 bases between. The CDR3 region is CSVGSVISYNEQFF. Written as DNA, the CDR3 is TGCAGCGTCGGTAGCGTTATCTCCTACAATGAGCAGTTCTTC.

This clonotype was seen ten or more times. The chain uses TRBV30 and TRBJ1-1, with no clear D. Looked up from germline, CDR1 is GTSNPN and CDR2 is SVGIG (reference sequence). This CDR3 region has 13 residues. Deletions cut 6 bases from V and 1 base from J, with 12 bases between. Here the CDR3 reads CACVVRKNTEAFF. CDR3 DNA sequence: TGTGCCTGCGTTGTCCGGAAGAACACTGAAGCTTTCTTT.

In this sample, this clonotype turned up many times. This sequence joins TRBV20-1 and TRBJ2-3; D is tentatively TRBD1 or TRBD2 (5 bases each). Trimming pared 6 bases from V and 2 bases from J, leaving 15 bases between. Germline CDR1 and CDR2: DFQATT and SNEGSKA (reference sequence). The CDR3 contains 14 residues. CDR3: CSANLRDPTDTQYF. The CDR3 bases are TGCAGTGCAAATCTACGGGACCCCACAGATACGCAGTATTTT.

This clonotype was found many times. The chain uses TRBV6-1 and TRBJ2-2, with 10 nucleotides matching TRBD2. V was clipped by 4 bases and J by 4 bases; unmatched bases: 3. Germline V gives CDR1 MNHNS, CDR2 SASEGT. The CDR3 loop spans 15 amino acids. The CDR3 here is CASSASGSSTGELFF. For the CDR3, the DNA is TGTGCCAGCAGTGCTAGCGGGAGTAGCACCGGGGAGCTGTTTTTT.

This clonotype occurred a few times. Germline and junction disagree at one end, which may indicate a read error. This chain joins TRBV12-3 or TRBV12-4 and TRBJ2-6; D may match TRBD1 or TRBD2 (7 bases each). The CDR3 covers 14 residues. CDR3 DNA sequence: TGTGCCAGCAGATCCTCCAGGGGGGGCAACGTCCTGACTTTC. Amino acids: CASRSSRGGNVLTF.

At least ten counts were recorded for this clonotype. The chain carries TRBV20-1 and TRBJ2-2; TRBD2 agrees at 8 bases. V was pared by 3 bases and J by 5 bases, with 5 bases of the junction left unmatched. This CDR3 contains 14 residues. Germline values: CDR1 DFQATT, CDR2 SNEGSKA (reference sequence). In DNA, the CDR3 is TGCAGTGCTAGTAGGACGGGGGGGACCGGGGAGCTGTTTTTT. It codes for CSASRTGGTGELFF.